This is a list of T cell receptor beta chains from one sample in a study of T cells in Graves' hyperthyroidism and ophthalmopathy. Via MiXCR, TCRdb re-called the multiplex PCR reads, giving one row per CDR3 protein. The sample holds about 410,000 distinct CDR3 sequences; about 15% are singletons and the top ten take around a fifth. The sequenced material came from blood. All receptors derive from a woman aged 25 to 45 with Graves' ophthalmopathy. CDR3s leave out the opening cysteine and the closing phenylalanine or tryptophan. D genes are given only for firm matches.

12	TRBJ2-7	TRBV7-9	TRBD1	ASSGDRGPYEQY
11	TRBJ2-1	TRBV28	TRBD1	AGRTGLGNEQF
12	TRBJ1-1	TRBV15	-	ATSRDPWVPEAF
11	TRBJ2-7	TRBV12-3/TRBV12-4	-	ASSRTTHYEQY
13	TRBJ2-7	TRBV30	TRBD1	AWTPVGQGHYEQY
12	TRBJ1-2	TRBV9	TRBD1	ASSVELGTGEFT
15	TRBJ2-1	TRBV7-2	-	ASSPLPGRGSYNEQF
14	TRBJ2-1	TRBV19	TRBD2	ASMELAGGSFNEQF
13	TRBJ1-3	TRBV6-1	-	ASSEFGSSGNTIY
14	TRBJ2-4	TRBV19	-	ASSLWNGLTKNIQY
12	TRBJ2-7	TRBV19	-	ASSPTGPPYEQY
12	TRBJ1-2	TRBV11-2	-	ASSFSGDDYGYT
14	TRBJ1-1	TRBV6-1	TRBD1	ASSTGTGYMNTEAF
12	TRBJ2-7	TRBV12-3/TRBV12-4	-	ASSKGTDPYEQY
13	TRBJ1-5	TRBV20-1	-	SVGRHRLSNQPQH
13	TRBJ2-7	TRBV4-1	-	ASSQATRQKYEQY
11	TRBJ2-2	TRBV20-1	-	SASGTNTGELF
9	TRBJ1-1	TRBV6-1	-	ASSKAFEAF
11	TRBJ1-1	TRBV3-1	-	ASSQAFAAEAF
14	TRBJ2-7	TRBV5-1	TRBD2	ASSLELLAGPYEQY
13	TRBJ2-2	TRBV20-1	-	SAREGVANTGELF
13	TRBJ2-5	TRBV4-2	TRBD2	ASSLWTSGQETQY
11	TRBJ1-2	TRBV5-6	-	ASMPGLNYGYT
14	TRBJ1-2	TRBV6-1	-	ASRKRGGQPNYGYT
17	TRBJ1-4	TRBV7-9	TRBD1	ASSLGWISGTGFNEKLF
13	TRBJ2-7	TRBV20-1	TRBD2	SARETGLGVLEQY
13	TRBJ2-6	TRBV18	-	ASSRDPGGANVLT
11	TRBJ1-2	TRBV6-1	-	ASSEVMNYGYT
14	TRBJ2-5	TRBV9	TRBD2	ASSVVLAGGEETQY
18	TRBJ2-1	TRBV27	TRBD2	ASSISAGTSGGTPRGKQF
13	TRBJ2-5	TRBV7-9	TRBD2	ASSLLAGIQETQY
13	TRBJ2-3	TRBV5-8	TRBD2	ASSKGLALMDTQY
13	TRBJ1-2	TRBV2	-	ASPNQLGRGYGYT
13	TRBJ2-2	TRBV7-8	TRBD2	ASGLTSGGSGELF
10	TRBJ2-1	TRBV6-2/TRBV6-3	TRBD2	ASSQGLAEQF
12	TRBJ2-7	TRBV9	TRBD2	ASSAGDYSYEQY